The 8 T cell receptor beta chains below were found in one sample sequenced in a study of cytomegalovirus exposure and HLA in healthy donors. Primers: 60 Vbeta forward and 13 Jbeta reverse. The protocol was immunoSEQ multiplex PCR, while the TCRdb copy is restricted to in-frame clones and leaves out a portion. The sample yields over 60,000 clones, of which the top ten take up 7.5%. Sequenced input: PBMCs. These receptors originate from a female donor in good health and CMV-seropositive.

The V gene is TRBV7-8, the J gene TRBJ1-2; TRBD1 matches at 9 bases. J gave up 6 bases and V 5 bases, and 7 bases lay outside the gene matches. This CDR3 comprises 14 residues. Looked up from germline, CDR1 is SGHVS and CDR2 is FQNEAQ. The CDR3 nucleotides read TGTGCCAGCAGCCCGGGGACAGGGAGGAATGGCTACACCTTC. Its protein is CASSPGTGRNGYTF.

The chain carries TRBV7-9 and TRBJ2-7; the match to TRBD1 covers 8 bases. The CDR3 has 12 amino acids. J gave up 5 bases and V 4 bases, and 1 base lay outside the gene matches. From germline, CDR1 is SEHNR and CDR2 FQNEAQ (reference sequence). CDR3 in amino acids: CASSSTGDEQYF. CDR3 nucleotides: TGTGCCAGCAGCTCGACAGGGGACGAGCAGTACTTC.

V usage is TRBV18 and J usage is TRBJ2-7, with 9 bases fitting TRBD1. Germline V lookup: CDR1 KGHSH, CDR2 LQKENI. CDR3 length equals 17 residues. Losses at the gene ends were 6 bases for V and 2 bases for J; bases not matched to a gene: 14. CDR3 sequence reads: CASSRKVPGQGAYEQYF. The CDR3 region has the DNA TGTGCCAGCTCCCGGAAAGTCCCGGGACAGGGAGCCTACGAGCAGTACTTC.

J is TRBJ2-3 and V is TRBV4-3, with D possibly being TRBD2 (5 bases). The V gene's germline CDR1 is LGHNA and CDR2 YSLEER. V shed 0 bases and J shed 2 bases, with 21 bases lying between them. The CDR3 runs to 19 residues. The CDR3 here is CASSQDPFGAALLTDTQYF. CDR3 nucleotides: TGCGCCAGCAGCCAAGATCCTTTTGGAGCGGCCCTACTCACAGATACGCAGTATTTT.

The V call is TRBV9, the J call TRBJ1-6; weak D call: TRBD1 (6 bases). The V and J ends lost 0 bases and 7 bases respectively, with 11 bases between them. Germline-derived CDR1 and CDR2 are SGDLS and YYNGEE. The CDR3 covers 15 residues. CDR3 protein: CASSVEGVLNSPLHF. The CDR3 bases are TGTGCCAGCAGCGTAGAGGGGGTTTTAAATTCACCCCTCCACTTT.

The rearrangement joins TRBV6-1 to TRBJ1-1, with D possibly TRBD1 on 6 matching bases. Germline V CDR1 and CDR2: MNHNS, SASEGT. V lost 7 bases, J lost 11 bases, and 20 bases lay in between. The CDR3 covers 13 residues. In DNA form, the CDR3 reads TGTGCCAGCACCAACGGGCAGGGGATGGTGGCTTTCTTT. Its protein product is CASTNGQGMVAFF.

The chain has TRBV28 and TRBJ2-2, with D possibly TRBD2 on 6 matching bases. The CDR3 totals 17 residues. Deletions cut 3 bases from V and 1 base from J, with 15 bases between. Germline V gene sequence: CDR1 MDHEN, CDR2 SYDVKM. The CDR3 DNA sequence: TGTGCCAGCAGTTTCCTGACGGGAGAGGAGAACACCGGGGAGCTGTTTTTT. Its translation is CASSFLTGEENTGELFF.

J is TRBJ2-5 and V is TRBV5-1; TRBD2 matches 9 bases. In germline, CDR1 is SGHRS, CDR2 YFSETQ. The CDR3 covers 14 residues. Trimming took 4 bases from V and 5 from J; bases not matched to a gene: 6. CDR3 region: CASSLGTSRETQYF. The CDR3 coding sequence is TGCGCCAGCAGCCTCGGGACTAGCCGGGAGACCCAGTACTTC. Combining the CDR3 with reference TRBV5-1 and TRBJ2-5 gives the whole variable domain KAGVTQTPRYLIKTRGQQVTLSCSPISGHRSVSWYQQTPGQGLQFLFEYFSETQRNKGNFPGRFSGRQFSNSRSEMNVSTLELGDSALYLCASSLGTSRETQYFGPGTRLLVL.